The 24 T cell receptor beta chains listed next were all sequenced from one sample in a study of CXCR3-negative and CXCR3-positive naive CD8 T cells (dated by TCRdb to 2018 to 2020). The listed sequencing device is NextSeq 550. The Human TCR Profiling Kit (MiLaboratory) was used to make UMI-labeled 5' RACE TRB cDNA libraries. Based on TCRdb reprocessing of the reads, there is one entry per CDR3 protein sequence, and DNA is missing. The sample's records list some 7,400 distinct CDR3 sequences. The ten largest clones take up less than 2% of the sample. The sequenced sample was naive CXCR3- CD8+ T cells from blood. Explained via the paper, the cell subset or site label denotes: CD45RO-CCR7+CD27+CD95- naive CD8+ T cells lacking CXCR3 (TNR3-). Receptor source: a human donor in good health. Some clones in this sample may be carry-over from other donors' samples.

V and J are TRBV10-2 and TRBJ2-5. CDR3 length equals 11 residues. Looked up from germline, CDR1 is WSHSY and CDR2 is SAAADI. The CDR3 spells CATKTGETQYF.

The V gene is TRBV4-1, the J gene TRBJ1-2; absent DNA, TCRdb's TRBD1 call cannot be checked. Per the germline V gene, CDR1 is MGHRA and CDR2 is YSYEKL. CDR3 length: 15 residues. This CDR3 reads CASSQPTGSNYGYTF.

This chain links TRBV29-1 with TRBJ2-7; TCRdb calls TRBD2, which cannot be checked without DNA. The CDR3 is made up of 12 amino acids. Germline V gives CDR1 SQVTM, CDR2 ANQGSEA. This chain's CDR3 is CSATSGSYEQYF.

This chain uses TRBV2 with TRBJ2-7; lacking DNA, the TRBD2 call made by TCRdb goes unchecked. CDR3 size: 13 residues. Germline CDR1 is SNHLY and CDR2 is FYNNEI. CDR3 region: CASSPGLAYEQYF. The complete variable domain, with remaining parts taken from reference TRBV2 and TRBJ2-7, reads EPEVTQTPSHQVTQMGQEVILRCVPISNHLYFYWYRQILGQKVEFLVSFYNNEISEKSEIFDDQFSVERPDGSNFTLKIRSTKLEDSAMYFCASSPGLAYEQYFGPGTRLTVT.

The J gene is TRBJ2-1, the V gene TRBV5-6; TCRdb indicates TRBD1, and absent DNA this call remains unverified. The CDR3 runs 15 residues. Germline CDR1 and CDR2: SGHDT and YYEEEE. The CDR3 here is CASGTTGNSYNEQFF. The full variable domain, completed using reference TRBV5-6 and TRBJ2-1, is DAGVTQSPTHLIKTRGQQVTLRCSPKSGHDTVSWYQQALGQGPQFIFQYYEEEERQRGNFPDRFSGHQFPNYSSELNVNALLLGDSALYLCASGTTGNSYNEQFFGPGTRLTVL.

This clonotype is called medium-sized (0.01 to 0.1%) based on its frequency. The CDR3: CSVGTVSYEQYF. V is TRBV29-1 and J is TRBJ2-7. The CDR3 is 12 residues long. Germline V gene data show CDR1 as SQVTM and CDR2 as ANQGSEA.

The CDR3 loop reads CASSAYRANTEAFF. The J gene is TRBJ1-1, the V gene TRBV27; absent DNA, TCRdb's TRBD1 call cannot be checked. The CDR3 covers 14 residues. Per germline, CDR1 MNHEY and CDR2 SMNVEV (reference sequence).

The chain links TRBV10-1 to TRBJ2-7. Germline CDR1 and CDR2: WNHNN and SYGVQD (reference sequence). The CDR3 length is 13 residues. The CDR3 sequence is CASSVTELGEQYF.

Measured by frequency, this clonotype is medium-sized. The V and J genes are TRBV29-1 and TRBJ1-3. There are 11 residues in the CDR3. CDR1 and CDR2 (germline): SQVTM, ANQGSEA. This chain's CDR3 is CSVEDGNTIYF. The entire variable domain, with the rest obtained from reference TRBV29-1 and TRBJ1-3, is as follows: SAVISQKPSRDICQRGTSLTIQCQVDSQVTMMFWYRQQPGQSLTLIATANQGSEATYESGFVIDKFPISRPNLTFSTLTVSNMSPEDSSIYLCSVEDGNTIYFGEGSWLTVV.

This clonotype is called medium-sized based on its frequency. The chain combines TRBV14 with TRBJ2-3; TCRdb's assignment of TRBD1 cannot be checked, as there is no DNA. The CDR3 runs to 16 residues. Germline CDR1 and CDR2: SGHDN and FVKESK. The CDR3 region is CASSQVGHSSTDTQYF.

This rearrangement joins TRBV7-9 to TRBJ2-3; TCRdb calls TRBD2, which cannot be checked without DNA. This CDR3 region has 16 residues. The germline CDR1 and CDR2 sequences are SEHNR and FQNEAQ (reference sequence). CDR3 protein: CASRVPGYSPTDTQYF.

In terms of frequency, this clonotype is medium-sized. The chain joins TRBV25-1 to TRBJ2-1; with no DNA, the TCRdb D assignment of TRBD1 cannot be verified. CDR3 length: 13 amino acids. Germline CDR1 reads MGHDK; CDR2 reads SYGVNS. The CDR3 is CASSTGGRDEQFF.

This clonotype is medium-sized by frequency. The chain uses TRBV20-1 and TRBJ2-7; TCRdb names TRBD2, which stays unverified in the absence of DNA. CDR1 DFQATT and CDR2 SNEGSKA come from the germline V gene (reference sequence). This CDR3 comprises 19 residues. This CDR3 is CSARDSSGLADLVGAEQYF.

The V and J genes are TRBV7-9 and TRBJ2-1; the D gene TCRdb calls, TRBD1, cannot be checked with no DNA. CDR3 length equals 14 residues. Germline assignment: CDR1 SEHNR and CDR2 FQNEAQ (reference sequence). This CDR3 is CASSPQGGYNEQFF.

Measured by frequency, this clonotype is medium-sized (0.01 to 0.1%). V usage is TRBV7-8 and J usage is TRBJ2-1. This CDR3 comprises 13 residues. The germline V gene has CDR1 SGHVS and CDR2 FQNEAQ. The CDR3 sequence: CASSLGPTVEQFF.

In terms of frequency, this clonotype is medium-sized. The CDR3 is CSVRGDRNTGELFF. The chain combines TRBV29-1 with TRBJ2-2; no DNA is available, so the TRBD1 call from TCRdb remains unchecked. The CDR3 length is 14 residues. Looked up from germline, CDR1 is SQVTM and CDR2 is ANQGSEA.

This chain joins TRBV9 and TRBJ2-1. The CDR3 sequence is 11 residues long. Germline CDR1 is SGDLS and CDR2 is YYNGEE. CDR3 in amino acids: CASSVGDEQFF.

The chain combines TRBV29-1 with TRBJ2-7; absent DNA, TCRdb's TRBD1 call cannot be checked. Germline CDR1 SQVTM, CDR2 ANQGSEA. This CDR3 comprises 14 residues. The CDR3: CSVVEGGRLYEQYF.

V and J are TRBV11-2 and TRBJ2-5; lacking DNA, the TRBD1 call made by TCRdb goes unchecked. CDR1 is SGHAT and CDR2 is FQNNGV in the germline V gene. The CDR3 runs to 14 residues. The CDR3 sequence is CASSLAGTQETQYF.

The rearrangement uses TRBV6-5 and TRBJ2-5. Germline V CDR1 and CDR2: MNHEY, SVGAGI. This CDR3 comprises 12 residues. The CDR3 loop reads CASGLSLETQYF.

The chain employs TRBV6-6 and TRBJ2-7; TCRdb designates TRBD1, a call that cannot be tested without DNA. Looked up from germline, CDR1 is MNHNY and CDR2 is SVGAGI (reference sequence). The CDR3 length is 12 residues. CDR3 amino acids: CASSGQGVEQYF.

In terms of frequency, this clonotype is medium-sized (0.01 to 0.1%). The chain uses TRBV5-1 and TRBJ2-3; the D call of TRBD1 rests on TCRdb alone, since no DNA is present to check it. Germline CDR1 and CDR2: SGHRS and YFSETQ. The CDR3 runs 15 residues. CDR3 residues: CASSLRQGHTDTQYF. The variable domain in full, completed from reference TRBV5-1 and TRBJ2-3, reads KAGVTQTPRYLIKTRGQQVTLSCSPISGHRSVSWYQQTPGQGLQFLFEYFSETQRNKGNFPGRFSGRQFSNSRSEMNVSTLELGDSALYLCASSLRQGHTDTQYFGPGTRLTVL.

This clonotype is identified as medium-sized from frequency. The gene calls are TRBV29-1 and TRBJ1-1. The CDR3 extends over 17 amino acids. CDR1 and CDR2 (germline): SQVTM, ANQGSEA. This CDR3 reads CSVEGLGGDIGNTEAFF.

V gene TRBV27 combines with J gene TRBJ1-1; TCRdb's D gene call, TRBD1, goes unchecked for lack of DNA. Germline lookup yields CDR1 MNHEY and CDR2 SMNVEV (reference sequence). The CDR3 runs to 14 residues. CDR3: CASSTGTANTEAFF.